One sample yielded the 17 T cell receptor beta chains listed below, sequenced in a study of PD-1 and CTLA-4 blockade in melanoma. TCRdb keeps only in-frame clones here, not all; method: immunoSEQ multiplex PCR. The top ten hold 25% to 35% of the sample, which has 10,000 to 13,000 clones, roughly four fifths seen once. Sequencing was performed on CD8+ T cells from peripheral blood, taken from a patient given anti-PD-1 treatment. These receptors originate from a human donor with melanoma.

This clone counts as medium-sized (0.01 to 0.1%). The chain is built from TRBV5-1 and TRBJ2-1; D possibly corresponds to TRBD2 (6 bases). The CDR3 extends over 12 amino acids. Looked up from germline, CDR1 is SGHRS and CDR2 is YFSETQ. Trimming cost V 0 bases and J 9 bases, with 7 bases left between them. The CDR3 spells CASSLAGVEQFF. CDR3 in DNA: TGCGCCAGCAGCTTGGCGGGAGTTGAGCAGTTCTTC.

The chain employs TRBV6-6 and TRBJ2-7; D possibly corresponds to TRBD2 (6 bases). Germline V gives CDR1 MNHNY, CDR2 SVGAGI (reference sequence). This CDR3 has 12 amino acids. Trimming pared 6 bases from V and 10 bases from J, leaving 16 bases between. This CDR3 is CASSPPGTQQYF. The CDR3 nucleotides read TGTGCCAGCAGCCCCCCCGGGACTCAACAGTACTTC.

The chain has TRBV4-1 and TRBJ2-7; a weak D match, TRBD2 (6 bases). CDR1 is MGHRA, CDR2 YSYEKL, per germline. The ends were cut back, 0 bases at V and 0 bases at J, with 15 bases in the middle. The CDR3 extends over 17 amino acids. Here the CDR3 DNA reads TGCGCCAGCAGCCAAGAACTATCGGGGGTCGACTCCTACGAGCAGTACTTC. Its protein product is CASSQELSGVDSYEQYF.

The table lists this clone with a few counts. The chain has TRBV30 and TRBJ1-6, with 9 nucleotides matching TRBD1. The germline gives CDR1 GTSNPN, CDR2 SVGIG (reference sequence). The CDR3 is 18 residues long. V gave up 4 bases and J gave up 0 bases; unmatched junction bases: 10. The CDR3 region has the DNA TGTGCCTGGATCTTAACCGGGACAGGGAGCTCCTATAATTCACCCCTCCACTTT. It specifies CAWILTGTGSSYNSPLHF. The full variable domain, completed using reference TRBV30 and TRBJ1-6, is SQTIHQWPATLVQPVGSPLSLECTVEGTSNPNLYWYRQAAGRGLQLLFYSVGIGQISSEVPQNLSASRPQDRQFILSSKKLLLSDSGFYLCAWILTGTGSSYNSPLHFGNGTRLTVT.

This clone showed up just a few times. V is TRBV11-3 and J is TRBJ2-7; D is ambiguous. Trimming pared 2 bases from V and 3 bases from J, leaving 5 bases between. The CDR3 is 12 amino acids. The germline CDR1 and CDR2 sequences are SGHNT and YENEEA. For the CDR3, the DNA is TGTGCCAGCAGCTTAATCAGCTACGAGCAGTACTTC. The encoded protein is CASSLISYEQYF. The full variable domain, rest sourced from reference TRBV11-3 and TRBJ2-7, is EAGVVQSPRYKIIEKKQPVAFWCNPISGHNTLYWYLQNLGQGPELLIRYENEEAVDDSQLPKDRFSAERLKGVDSTLKIQPAELGDSAVYLCASSLISYEQYFGPGTRLTVT.

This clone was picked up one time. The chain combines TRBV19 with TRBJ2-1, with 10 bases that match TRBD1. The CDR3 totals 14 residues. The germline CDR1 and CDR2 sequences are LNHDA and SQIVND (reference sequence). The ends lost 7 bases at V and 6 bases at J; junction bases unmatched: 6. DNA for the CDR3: TGTGCCAGTACCGATTGGACAGGGGGCAATGAGCAGTTCTTC. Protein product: CASTDWTGGNEQFF. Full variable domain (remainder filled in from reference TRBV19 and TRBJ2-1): DGGITQSPKYLFRKEGQNVTLSCEQNLNHDAMYWYRQDPGQGLRLIYYSQIVNDFQKGDIAEGYSVSREKKESFPLTVTSAQKNPTAFYLCASTDWTGGNEQFFGPGTRLTVL.

CDR3 residues: CASSLEGYSNQPQHF. The CDR3 DNA is TGTGCCAGCAGCTTAGAGGGCTATAGCAATCAGCCCCAGCATTTT. The V gene is TRBV7-2, the J gene TRBJ1-5; no reliable D call. Trimming shortened V by 1 base and J by 0 bases, and 7 bases separated the two germline ends. This CDR3 spans 15 amino acids. In germline, CDR1 is SGHTA, CDR2 FQGNSA.

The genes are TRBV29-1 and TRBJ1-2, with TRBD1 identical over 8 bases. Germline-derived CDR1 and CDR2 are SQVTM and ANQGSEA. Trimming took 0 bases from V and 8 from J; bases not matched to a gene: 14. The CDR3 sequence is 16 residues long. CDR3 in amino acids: CSVEDRLGAGGRGYTF. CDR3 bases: TGCAGCGTTGAAGATCGGCTGGGGGCAGGGGGCCGGGGCTACACCTTC.

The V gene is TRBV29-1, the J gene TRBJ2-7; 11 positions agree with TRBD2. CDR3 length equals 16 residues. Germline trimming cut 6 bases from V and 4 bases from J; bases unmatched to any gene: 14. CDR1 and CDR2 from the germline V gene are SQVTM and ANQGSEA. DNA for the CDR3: TGCAGCGTCGAACACCTCGGGACTAGCGGTTCTTACGAGCAGTACTTC. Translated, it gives CSVEHLGTSGSYEQYF.

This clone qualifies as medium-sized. The CDR3, as DNA: TGTGCCTGGATCCGAAACACTGAAGCTTTCTTT. Residues: CAWIRNTEAFF. V gene TRBV30 combines with J gene TRBJ1-1; D gene ambiguous. The CDR3 spans 11 residues. Trimming stripped 4 bases from V and 2 bases from J, with 5 bases between. From germline, CDR1 is GTSNPN and CDR2 SVGIG (reference sequence).

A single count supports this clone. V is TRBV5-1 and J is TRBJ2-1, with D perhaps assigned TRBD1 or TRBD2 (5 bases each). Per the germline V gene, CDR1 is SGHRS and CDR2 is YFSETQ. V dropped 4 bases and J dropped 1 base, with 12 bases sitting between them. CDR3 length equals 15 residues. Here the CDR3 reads CASSLYEGSYNEQFF. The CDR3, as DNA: TGCGCCAGCAGCCTTTATGAGGGGTCCTACAATGAGCAGTTCTTC.

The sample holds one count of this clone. CDR3 sequence (DNA): TGTGCCAGCAGCTTAGGAGGGGCGGTTTGGAACACTGAAGCTTTCTTT. Residues: CASSLGGAVWNTEAFF. The rearrangement joins TRBV13 to TRBJ1-1; a weak D match, TRBD1 (5 bases). This CDR3 contains 16 residues. V gave up 0 bases and J gave up 1 base, with 12 bases separating them. CDR1 PRHDT and CDR2 FYEKMQ come from the germline V gene (reference sequence).

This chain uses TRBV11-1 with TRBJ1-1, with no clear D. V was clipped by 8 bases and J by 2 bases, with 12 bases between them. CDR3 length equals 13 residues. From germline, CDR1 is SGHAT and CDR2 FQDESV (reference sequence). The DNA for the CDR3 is TGTGCCAGCGGCATTCGTGGAAACACTGAAGCTTTCTTT. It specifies CASGIRGNTEAFF.

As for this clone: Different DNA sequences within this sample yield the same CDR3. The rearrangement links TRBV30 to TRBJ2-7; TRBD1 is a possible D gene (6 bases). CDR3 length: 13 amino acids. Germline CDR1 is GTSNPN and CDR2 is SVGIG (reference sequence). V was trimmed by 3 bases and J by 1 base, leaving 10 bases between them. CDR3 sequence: CAWSGDNSYEQYF. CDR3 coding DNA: TGTGCCTGGAGCGGGGACAATTCCTACGAGCAGTACTTC.

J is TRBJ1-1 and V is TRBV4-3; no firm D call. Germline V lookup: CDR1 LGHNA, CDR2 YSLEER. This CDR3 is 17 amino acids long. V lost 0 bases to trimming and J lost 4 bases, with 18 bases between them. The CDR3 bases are TGCGCCAGCAGCCAAGATCCGTCTTCAGCTTCAGGCACTGAAGCTTTCTTT. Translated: CASSQDPSSASGTEAFF.

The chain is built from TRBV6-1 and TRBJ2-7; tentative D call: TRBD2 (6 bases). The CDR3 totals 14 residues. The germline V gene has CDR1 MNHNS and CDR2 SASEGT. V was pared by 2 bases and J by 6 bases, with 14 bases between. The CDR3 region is CASSELLVEGEQYF. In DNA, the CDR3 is TGTGCCAGCAGTGAACTACTAGTGGAGGGCGAGCAGTACTTC.

The CDR3 protein is CSAEGAVPLSEQFF. CDR3 in DNA: TGCAGCGCTGAGGGGGCAGTCCCCCTCAGTGAGCAGTTCTTC. The gene calls are TRBV29-1 and TRBJ2-1, with 7 bases matching TRBD1. Germline V gives CDR1 SQVTM, CDR2 ANQGSEA. With 7 bases clipped from V and 9 bases from J, the junction kept 15 bases outside the gene matches. The CDR3 sequence is 14 residues long.